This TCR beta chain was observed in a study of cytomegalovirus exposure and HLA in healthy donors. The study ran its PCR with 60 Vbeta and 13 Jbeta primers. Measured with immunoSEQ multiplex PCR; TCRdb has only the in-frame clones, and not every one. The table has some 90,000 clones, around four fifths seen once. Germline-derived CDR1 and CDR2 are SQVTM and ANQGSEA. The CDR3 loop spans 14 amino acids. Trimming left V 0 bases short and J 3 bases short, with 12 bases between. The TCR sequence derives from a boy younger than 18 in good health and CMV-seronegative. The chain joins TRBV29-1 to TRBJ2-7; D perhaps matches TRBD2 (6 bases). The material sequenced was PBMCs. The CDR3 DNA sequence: TGCAGCGTTGAAGATCGAATGGGGGGCTACGAGCAGTACTTC. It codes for CSVEDRMGGYEQYF.